A single sample is the source of the 15 T cell receptor beta chains below, sequenced in a study of cytomegalovirus exposure and HLA in healthy donors. The study ran its PCR with 60 Vbeta and 13 Jbeta primers. Here immunoSEQ multiplex PCR was the method, and the copy in TCRdb shows in-frame clones only, minus some. The data contain about 190,000 clones, around 80% of them singletons. Sequencing input: PBMCs. The source is a woman younger than 35 in good health and CMV-seronegative.

The J gene is TRBJ2-2, the V gene TRBV5-4; TRBD2 agrees at 13 bases. This CDR3 spans 17 amino acids. Trimming took 4 bases from V and 7 from J; bases not matched to a gene: 10. From germline, CDR1 is SGHNT and CDR2 YYREEE (reference sequence). In DNA form, the CDR3 reads TGTGCCAGCAGCATAGGACTAGCGGGAGAAGTGGGCGGGGAGCTGTTTTTT. Its protein is CASSIGLAGEVGGELFF.

The rearrangement joins TRBV7-9 to TRBJ2-5; a weak D match, TRBD1 (5 bases). The CDR3 sequence is 15 residues long. Trimming shortened V by 6 bases and J by 4 bases, and 18 bases separated the two germline ends. CDR1 and CDR2 from the germline V gene are SEHNR and FQNEAQ (reference sequence). CDR3 sequence (DNA): TGTGCCAGCAGGGCAGGGCGAATCCCTCGAGAGACCCAGTACTTC. The encoded protein is CASRAGRIPRETQYF.

DNA for the CDR3: TGTGCCTGGAGGCAGGGGGCTGGGGCCAACGTCCTGACTTTC. Its protein product is CAWRQGAGANVLTF. The chain is built from TRBV30 and TRBJ2-6, with TRBD1 matching 7 bases. CDR1 is GTSNPN and CDR2 is SVGIG in the germline V gene (reference sequence). With V trimmed by 3 bases and J by 2 bases, 1 base remained unmatched. This CDR3 has 14 residues.

V and J are TRBV6-1 and TRBJ1-3; possibly TRBD1 for D (6 bases). CDR3 size: 18 residues. Germline V gene sequence: CDR1 MNHNS, CDR2 SASEGT. Trimming took off 2 bases at V and 2 bases at J, with 19 bases between the two ends. DNA of the CDR3: TGTGCCAGCAGTGAATTTCTGGCGGGGGGCACGGCTGGAAACACCATATATTTT. Protein sequence: CASSEFLAGGTAGNTIYF.

This sequence joins TRBV28 and TRBJ2-1; 9 bases agree with TRBD2. This CDR3 comprises 15 residues. After removal of 6 bases from V and 9 bases from J, the junction contained 12 bases not matched to a gene. In germline, CDR1 is MDHEN, CDR2 SYDVKM. CDR3 sequence reads: CASRRGGAMSVEQFF. The CDR3 DNA reads as TGTGCCAGCAGGCGGGGGGGAGCAATGAGTGTTGAGCAGTTCTTC.

The chain has TRBV2 and TRBJ1-5, with 10 bases identical to TRBD1. The V segment lost 8 bases and the J segment 3 bases; nucleotides outside the gene matches: 7. This CDR3 spans 15 amino acids. Per the germline V gene, CDR1 is SNHLY and CDR2 is FYNNEI. The DNA for the CDR3 is TGTGCCAGCGCCCGGACAGGGGGTTCCAATCAGCCCCAGCATTTT. Translation: CASARTGGSNQPQHF.

This chain links TRBV28 with TRBJ1-1, with D possibly matching TRBD1 (5 bases). V was cut by 5 bases and J by 4 bases, with 11 bases left in between. CDR1 MDHEN and CDR2 SYDVKM come from the germline V gene. The CDR3 is 13 amino acids. This CDR3 reads CASSGAYGTEAFF. The CDR3 DNA reads as TGTGCCAGCAGTGGGGCATACGGCACTGAAGCTTTCTTT.

This chain uses TRBV30 with TRBJ2-3; D ambiguous. V shed 3 bases and J shed 0 bases, with 10 bases lying between them. The CDR3 consists of 14 residues. Per the germline V gene, CDR1 is GTSNPN and CDR2 is SVGIG (reference sequence). CDR3 nucleotides: TGTGCCTGGAGCGCGGAGATAAGCACAGATACGCAGTATTTT. Protein: CAWSAEISTDTQYF. Full variable domain (rest looked up from reference TRBV30 and TRBJ2-3): SQTIHQWPATLVQPVGSPLSLECTVEGTSNPNLYWYRQAAGRGLQLLFYSVGIGQISSEVPQNLSASRPQDRQFILSSKKLLLSDSGFYLCAWSAEISTDTQYFGPGTRLTVL.

This clone was detected only a few times. This chain joins TRBV5-6 and TRBJ1-5; 9 nucleotides line up with TRBD1. The V gene's germline CDR1 is SGHDT and CDR2 YYEEEE. J gave up 5 bases and V 3 bases, and 9 bases lay outside the gene matches. The CDR3 has 16 amino acids. CDR3 loop: CASSSYGTGRDQPQHF. Written as DNA, the CDR3 is TGTGCCAGCAGCTCCTATGGGACAGGGAGGGATCAGCCCCAGCATTTT.

The chain is built from TRBV19 and TRBJ2-1; D might be TRBD1 (6 bases). V lost 3 bases to trimming and J lost 0 bases, with 12 bases between them. From germline, CDR1 is LNHDA and CDR2 SQIVND (reference sequence). The CDR3 runs 16 residues. CDR3: CASSILAGASYNEQFF. The CDR3 region has the DNA TGTGCCAGTAGTATTTTGGCAGGGGCCTCCTACAATGAGCAGTTCTTC.

The chain employs TRBV18 and TRBJ1-4; 9 nucleotides agree with TRBD1. Germline assignment: CDR1 KGHSH and CDR2 LQKENI. Trimming cost V 3 bases and J 13 bases; bases outside gene matches: 6. CDR3 length equals 13 residues. Here the CDR3 DNA reads TGTGCCAGCTCACCCGGGACAGGGAAAGGACTGTTTTTT. Amino acids: CASSPGTGKGLFF.

V usage is TRBV11-2 and J usage is TRBJ2-2, with D tentatively TRBD2 (6 bases). Between the trimmed V and J ends, which lost 6 bases and 5 bases, there was a span of 13 bases. This CDR3 has 14 amino acids. CDR1 is SGHAT, CDR2 FQNNGV, per germline. DNA for the CDR3: TGTGCCAGCAGACCAGTACTAGCTACCGGGGAGCTGTTTTTT. This translates into CASRPVLATGELFF.

The V and J genes are TRBV30 and TRBJ1-5; 7 bases map to TRBD1. J lost 1 base, V lost 1 base, and 4 bases had no gene match. This CDR3 is built from 15 residues. CDR1 is GTSNPN and CDR2 is SVGIG in the germline V gene (reference sequence). The CDR3 loop is CAWSALDRSNQPQHF. CDR3 nucleotide sequence: TGTGCCTGGAGTGCATTGGACAGGAGCAATCAGCCCCAGCATTTT.

The J gene is TRBJ1-5, the V gene TRBV7-9; 9 bases line up with TRBD1. Germline V gene sequence: CDR1 SEHNR, CDR2 FQNEAQ (reference sequence). The CDR3 covers 15 residues. The V segment lost 5 bases and the J segment 5 bases; nucleotides outside the gene matches: 7. The CDR3 DNA is TGTGCCAGCAGCCACGGGACAGGGAAAGATCAGCCCCAGCATTTT. Protein: CASSHGTGKDQPQHF.

V gene TRBV13 combines with J gene TRBJ2-1; 8 nucleotides agree with TRBD2. Unmatched junction bases numbered 11, after V lost 4 bases and J lost 9 bases. The germline V gene has CDR1 PRHDT and CDR2 FYEKMQ (reference sequence). The CDR3 totals 15 residues. CDR3 residues: CASSSGATSEGEQFF. Written as DNA, the CDR3 is TGTGCCAGCAGCTCCGGGGCGACTAGCGAGGGTGAGCAGTTCTTC.